The 17 T cell receptor beta chains below all came from one sample that was sequenced in a study of immune evolution from preneoplasia to lung adenocarcinoma. Here immunoSEQ multiplex PCR was the method, and the copy in TCRdb shows in-frame clones only, minus some. The repertoire holds about 41,000 clones, with around 79% as singletons. Sequencing was carried out using FFPE invasive lung adenocarcinoma tissue. The receptor set was obtained from a person aged 55 to 75 with lung adenocarcinoma.

The chain recombines TRBV19 with TRBJ2-2, with 8 positions matching TRBD1. V was clipped by 4 bases and J by 0 bases; unmatched bases: 16. The CDR3 has 20 residues. CDR1 is LNHDA and CDR2 is SQIVND in the germline V gene (reference sequence). The CDR3 is CASSTIGTGPRSSNTGELFF. DNA for the CDR3: TGTGCCAGTAGTACGATCGGGACAGGTCCCCGGTCGTCGAACACCGGGGAGCTGTTTTTT.

V and J are TRBV28 and TRBJ1-1; D might be TRBD1 (6 bases). Germline CDR1 reads MDHEN; CDR2 reads SYDVKM. The CDR3 length is 13 residues. V was pared by 3 bases and J by 3 bases, with 8 bases between. The CDR3: CASSLGAYTEAFF. CDR3 DNA: TGTGCCAGCAGTTTGGGGGCTTACACTGAAGCTTTCTTT.

This clone has a single count. The rearrangement uses TRBV11-2 and TRBJ2-4, with D perhaps TRBD1 (8 bases). Trimming removed 4 bases from V and 0 bases from J, with 22 bases in between. The CDR3 runs to 19 residues. CDR1 is SGHAT and CDR2 is FQNNGV in the germline V gene. The CDR3 here is CASSSRQGRGPLAKNIQYF. The CDR3 nucleotides read TGTGCCAGCAGCTCCCGACAGGGGAGGGGACCGCTAGCCAAAAACATTCAGTACTTC. The full variable domain, in which reference TRBV11-2 and TRBJ2-4 provide the parts outside the CDR3, is EAGVAQSPRYKIIEKRQSVAFWCNPISGHATLYWYQQILGQGPKLLIQFQNNGVVDDSQLPKDRFSAERLKGVDSTLKIQPAKLEDSAVYLCASSSRQGRGPLAKNIQYFGAGTRLSVL.

The CDR3 spells CASSQDKFRGEQYF. CDR3 in DNA: TGTGCCAGCAGCCAAGATAAGTTTCGGGGTGAGCAGTACTTC. The V gene is TRBV4-2, the J gene TRBJ2-7; perhaps TRBD2 as D (5 bases). The CDR3 runs to 14 residues. Germline V gene data show CDR1 as LGHNA and CDR2 as YNFKEQ. Trimming left V 0 bases short and J 7 bases short, with 13 bases between.

The rearrangement uses TRBV4-1 and TRBJ1-4, with 8 bases lining up with TRBD1. CDR3 length: 13 residues. With V trimmed by 6 bases and J by 8 bases, 5 bases remained unmatched. From germline, CDR1 is MGHRA and CDR2 YSYEKL. The CDR3 DNA reads TGCGCCAGCAGTTGGACAGGGTTGGAAAAACTGTTTTTT. Its protein is CASSWTGLEKLFF.

This chain links TRBV6-6 with TRBJ1-1; a weak D match, TRBD1 (6 bases). With 5 bases removed from V and 3 bases from J, the gap between germline ends came to 13 bases. CDR3 length: 14 residues. CDR1 is MNHNY, CDR2 SVGAGI, per germline (reference sequence). The CDR3 sequence is CASSPQGGDTEAFF. CDR3 sequence (DNA): TGTGCCAGCAGTCCACAGGGAGGGGACACTGAAGCTTTCTTT.

The chain joins TRBV25-1 to TRBJ2-7; 7 nucleotides line up with TRBD1. From germline, CDR1 is MGHDK and CDR2 SYGVNS. V gave up 3 bases and J gave up 0 bases; unmatched junction bases: 8. There are 16 residues in the CDR3. In DNA form, the CDR3 reads TGTGCCAGCAGTGATTCAGCCGGGGACAGCTCCTACGAGCAGTACTTC. Protein sequence: CASSDSAGDSSYEQYF.

The V gene is TRBV5-4, the J gene TRBJ2-7; 7 bases match TRBD2. CDR3 length: 16 amino acids. Germline CDR1 SGHNT, CDR2 YYREEE (reference sequence). Losses at the gene ends were 4 bases for V and 1 base for J; bases not matched to a gene: 11. The CDR3 DNA sequence: TGTGCCAGCAGCCAGAGCGGGACTACGGTTTCCTACGAGCAGTACTTC. This sequence encodes CASSQSGTTVSYEQYF.

The rearrangement uses TRBV11-2 and TRBJ2-1; D is ambiguous. Trimming left V 7 bases short and J 5 bases short, with 9 bases between. CDR3 length equals 12 residues. The germline CDR1 and CDR2 sequences are SGHAT and FQNNGV. The CDR3 loop is CASTTFNNEQFF. The CDR3 DNA reads as TGTGCCAGCACCACCTTCAACAATGAGCAGTTCTTC.

The CDR3 here is CASSQYGGSPSPKTQYF. CDR3 bases: TGCGCCAGCAGTCAATATGGAGGCTCTCCTAGCCCCAAAACGCAGTATTTT. This sequence joins TRBV23-1 and TRBJ2-3; tentative D call: TRBD2 (5 bases). TRBV23-1 is reported as an ORF; its role is uncertain. The CDR3 sequence is 17 residues long. Trimming pared 1 base from V and 9 bases from J, leaving 23 bases between.

As concerns this clone: This sample also contains other DNA sequences that code for the same CDR3. The chain carries TRBV5-1 and TRBJ1-2, with 9 bases fitting TRBD1. There are 14 residues in the CDR3. V shed 6 bases, J shed 5 bases, and the junction held 8 bases outside the gene matches. Germline CDR1 and CDR2: SGHRS and YFSETQ. CDR3 sequence reads: CASTPGTGPYGYTF. Here the CDR3 DNA reads TGCGCCAGCACCCCCGGGACAGGGCCTTATGGCTACACCTTC.

This sequence joins TRBV6-5 and TRBJ2-6, with a tentative D call TRBD1 (6 bases). The CDR3 runs to 15 residues. The germline V gene encodes CDR1 MNHEY and CDR2 SVGAGI. Trimming shortened V by 10 bases and J by 2 bases, and 15 bases separated the two germline ends. The CDR3, as DNA: TGTGCCACCCTAGGAACAGGGACTGGGGCCAACGTCCTGACTTTC. It specifies CATLGTGTGANVLTF.

This clone has a handful of counts. V gene TRBV19 combines with J gene TRBJ1-2; 9 positions match TRBD1. CDR1 is LNHDA and CDR2 is SQIVND in the germline V gene (reference sequence). With 3 bases clipped from V and 8 bases from J, the junction kept 7 bases outside the gene matches. CDR3 length: 14 residues. The CDR3 loop reads CASSIEQGARGYTF. The CDR3, as DNA: TGTGCCAGTAGTATCGAACAGGGGGCGCGAGGCTACACCTTC.

This clone was seen only a few times. This rearrangement joins TRBV29-1 to TRBJ2-2; TRBD1 aligns across 7 bases. The V gene end was trimmed by 3 bases and the J gene end by 6 bases; junction bases not matched to a gene: 10. The CDR3 is 15 amino acids. Germline V gives CDR1 SQVTM, CDR2 ANQGSEA. This chain's CDR3 is CSVESRGKDPGELFF. The CDR3 DNA reads as TGCAGCGTTGAGTCCAGGGGGAAGGATCCCGGGGAGCTGTTTTTT.

This clone showed up many times. The chain has TRBV9 and TRBJ2-2; D might be TRBD1 (6 bases). V gave up 4 bases and J gave up 6 bases, with 13 bases separating them. Germline CDR1 reads SGDLS; CDR2 reads YYNGEE. CDR3 length: 14 amino acids. CDR3 in amino acids: CASSTRQVPGELFF. The CDR3 DNA reads TGTGCCAGCAGCACCCGACAGGTTCCCGGGGAGCTGTTTTTT.

This chain links TRBV7-9 with TRBJ2-1; no definite D call. This CDR3 is built from 15 residues. CDR1 is SEHNR, CDR2 FQNEAQ, per germline (reference sequence). Trimming left V 3 bases short and J 3 bases short, with 12 bases between. DNA of the CDR3: TGTGCCAGCAGCTTCTCGGTCTGGGGCTACAATGAGCAGTTCTTC. It yields the protein CASSFSVWGYNEQFF.

This clone has a handful of counts. The chain uses TRBV5-4 and TRBJ2-1; D may be TRBD1 or TRBD2 (6 bases each). Germline CDR1 and CDR2: SGHNT and YYREEE (reference sequence). V shed 4 bases and J shed 10 bases, with 21 bases lying between them. CDR3 length: 15 residues. CDR3 sequence reads: CASSPAGGFWGEQFF. CDR3 DNA: TGTGCCAGCAGCCCCGCCGGGGGCTTTTGGGGCGAGCAGTTCTTC. The full variable domain, rest sourced from reference TRBV5-4 and TRBJ2-1, is ETGVTQSPTHLIKTRGQQVTLRCSSQSGHNTVSWYQQALGQGPQFIFQYYREEENGRGNFPPRFSGLQFPNYSSELNVNALELDDSALYLCASSPAGGFWGEQFFGPGTRLTVL.